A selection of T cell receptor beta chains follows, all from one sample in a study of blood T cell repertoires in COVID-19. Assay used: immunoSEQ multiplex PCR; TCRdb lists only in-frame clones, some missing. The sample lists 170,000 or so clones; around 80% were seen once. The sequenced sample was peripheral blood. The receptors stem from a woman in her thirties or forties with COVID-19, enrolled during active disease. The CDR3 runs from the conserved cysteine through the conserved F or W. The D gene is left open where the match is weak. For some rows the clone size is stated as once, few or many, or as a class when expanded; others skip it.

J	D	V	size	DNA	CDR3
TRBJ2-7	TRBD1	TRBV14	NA	TGTGCCAGCAGCCAGGGACCGGGACAGGGACCCTACGAGCAGTACTTC	CASSQGPGQGPYEQYF
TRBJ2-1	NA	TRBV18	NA	TGTGCCAGTAAAACCTCAGGGAATGAGCAGTTCTTC	CASKTSGNEQFF
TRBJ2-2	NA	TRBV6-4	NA	TGTGCCAGCAGTGTCCATCGGGACACCGGGGAGCTGTTTTTT	CASSVHRDTGELFF
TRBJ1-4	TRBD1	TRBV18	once	TGTGCCAGCTCTGGGACAGCCGATGAAAAACTGTTTTTT	CASSGTADEKLFF
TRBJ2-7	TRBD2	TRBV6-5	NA	TGTGCCAGCAGATTGACTAGCGGGAGTGGTTACGAGCAGTACTTC	CASRLTSGSGYEQYF
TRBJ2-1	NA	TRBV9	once	TGTGCCAGCAGTGGGGGTTTCGGGGGATTCTACAATGAGCAGTTCTTC	CASSGGFGGFYNEQFF
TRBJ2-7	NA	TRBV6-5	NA	TGTGCCAGCAGTCCTCTCTACGAGCAGTACTTC	CASSPLYEQYF
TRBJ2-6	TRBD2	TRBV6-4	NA	TGTGCCAGCAGTGGCGGAGCGGGGGGGACTGGGGCCAACGTCCTGACTTTC	CASSGGAGGTGANVLTF
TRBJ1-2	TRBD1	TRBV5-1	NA	TGCGCCAGCAGCCCCACGGGCAGGGGGGAATATGGCTACACCTTC	CASSPTGRGEYGYTF
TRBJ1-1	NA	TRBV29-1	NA	TGCAGCGTTGAGAAGGGGCAGACTGGAGCTTTCTTT	CSVEKGQTGAFF
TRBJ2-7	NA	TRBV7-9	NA	TGTGCCAGCAGCTCCGGGACAAACGAGCAGTACTTC	CASSSGTNEQYF
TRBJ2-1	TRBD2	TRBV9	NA	TGTGCCAGCAGCGCCGGACTAGCGGGTGGGGCCAATGAGCAGTTCTTC	CASSAGLAGGANEQFF